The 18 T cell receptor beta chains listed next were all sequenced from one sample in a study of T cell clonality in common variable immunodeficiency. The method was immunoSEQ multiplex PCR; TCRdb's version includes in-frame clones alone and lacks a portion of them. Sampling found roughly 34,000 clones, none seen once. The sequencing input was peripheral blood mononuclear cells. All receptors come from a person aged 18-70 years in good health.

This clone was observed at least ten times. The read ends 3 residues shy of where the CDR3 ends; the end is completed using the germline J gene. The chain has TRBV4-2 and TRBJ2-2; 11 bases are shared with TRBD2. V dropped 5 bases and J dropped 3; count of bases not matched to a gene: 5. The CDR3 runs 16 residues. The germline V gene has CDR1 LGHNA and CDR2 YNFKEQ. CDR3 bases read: TGTGCCAGCAGCGACAGGACTAGCGGGTACACCGGGGAG. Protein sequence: CASSDRTSGYTGE. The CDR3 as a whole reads CASSDRTSGYTGELFF.

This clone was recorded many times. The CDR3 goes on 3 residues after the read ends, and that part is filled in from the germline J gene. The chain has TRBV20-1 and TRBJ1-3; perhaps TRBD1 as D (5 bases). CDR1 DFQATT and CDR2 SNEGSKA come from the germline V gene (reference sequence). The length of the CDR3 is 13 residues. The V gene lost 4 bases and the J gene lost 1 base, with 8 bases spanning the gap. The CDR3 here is CSANRQSGNTIYF. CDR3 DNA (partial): TGCAGTGCTAACAGACAGTCTGGAAACACC.

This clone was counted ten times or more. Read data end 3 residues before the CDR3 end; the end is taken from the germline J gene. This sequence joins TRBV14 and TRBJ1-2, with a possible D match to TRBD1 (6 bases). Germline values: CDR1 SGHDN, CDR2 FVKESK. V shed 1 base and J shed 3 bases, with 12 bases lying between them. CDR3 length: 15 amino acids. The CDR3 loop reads CASSQGPGGYYGYTF. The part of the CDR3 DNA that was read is TGTGCCAGCAGCCAAGGGCCGGGGGGCTACTATGGC.

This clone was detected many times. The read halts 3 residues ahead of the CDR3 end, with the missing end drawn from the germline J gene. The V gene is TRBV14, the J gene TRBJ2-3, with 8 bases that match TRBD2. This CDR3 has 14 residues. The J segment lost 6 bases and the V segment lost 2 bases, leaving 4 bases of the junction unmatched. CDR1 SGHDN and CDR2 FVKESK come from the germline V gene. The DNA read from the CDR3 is TGTGCCAGCAGCCAAACTCGACTAGCGGATACG. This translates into CASSQTRLADT. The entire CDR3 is CASSQTRLADTQYF.

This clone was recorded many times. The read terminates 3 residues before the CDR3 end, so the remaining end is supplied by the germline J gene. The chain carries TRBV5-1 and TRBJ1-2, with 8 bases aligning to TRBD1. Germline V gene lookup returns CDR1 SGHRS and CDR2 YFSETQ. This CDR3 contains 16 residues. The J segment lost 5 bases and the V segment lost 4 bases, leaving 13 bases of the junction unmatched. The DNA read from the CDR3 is TGCGCCAGCAGCGGGGGTCAGGGGGCAGAGGGTTATGGC. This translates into CASSGGQGAEGYG. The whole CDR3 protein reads CASSGGQGAEGYGYTF.

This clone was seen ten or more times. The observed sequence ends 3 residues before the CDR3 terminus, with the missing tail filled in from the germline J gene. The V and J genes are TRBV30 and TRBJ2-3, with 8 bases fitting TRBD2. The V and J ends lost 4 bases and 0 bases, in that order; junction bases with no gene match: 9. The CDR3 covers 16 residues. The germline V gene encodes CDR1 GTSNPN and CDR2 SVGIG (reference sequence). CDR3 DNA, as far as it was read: TGTGCCTGGAAACGGGGGGGCCGTCCGAGCACAGATACG. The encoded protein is CAWKRGGRPSTDT. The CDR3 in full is CAWKRGGRPSTDTQYF.

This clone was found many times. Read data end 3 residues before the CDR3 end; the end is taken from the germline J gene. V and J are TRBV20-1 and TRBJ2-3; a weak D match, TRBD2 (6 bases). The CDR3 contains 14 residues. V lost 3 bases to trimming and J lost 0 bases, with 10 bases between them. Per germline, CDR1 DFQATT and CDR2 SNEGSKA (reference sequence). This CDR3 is CSASYGGSTDTQYF. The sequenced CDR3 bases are TGCAGTGCTAGTTACGGGGGAAGCACAGATACG.

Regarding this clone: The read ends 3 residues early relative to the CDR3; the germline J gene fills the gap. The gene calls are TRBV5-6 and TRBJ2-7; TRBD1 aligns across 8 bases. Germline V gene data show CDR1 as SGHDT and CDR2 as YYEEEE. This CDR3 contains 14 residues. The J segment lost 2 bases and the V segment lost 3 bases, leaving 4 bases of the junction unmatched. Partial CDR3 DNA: TGTGCCAGCAGCTACGGGACAGGAGCCTACGAG. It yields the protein CASSYGTGAYE. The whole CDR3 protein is CASSYGTGAYEQYF.

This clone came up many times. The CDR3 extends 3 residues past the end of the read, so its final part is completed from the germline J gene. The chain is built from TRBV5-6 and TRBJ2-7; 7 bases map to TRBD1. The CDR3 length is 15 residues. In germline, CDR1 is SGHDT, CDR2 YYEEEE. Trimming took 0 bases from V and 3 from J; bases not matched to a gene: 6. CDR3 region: CASSLGRTGRYEQYF. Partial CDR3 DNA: TGTGCCAGCAGCTTGGGGAGGACAGGCCGCTACGAG.

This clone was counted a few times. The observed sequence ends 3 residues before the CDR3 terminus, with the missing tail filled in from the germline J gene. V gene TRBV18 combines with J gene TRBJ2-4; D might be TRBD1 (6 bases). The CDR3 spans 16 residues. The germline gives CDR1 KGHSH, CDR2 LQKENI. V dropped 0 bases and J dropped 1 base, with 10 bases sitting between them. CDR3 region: CASSPPRGFAKNIQYF. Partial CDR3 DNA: TGTGCCAGCTCACCACCTAGGGGGTTCGCCAAAAACATT.

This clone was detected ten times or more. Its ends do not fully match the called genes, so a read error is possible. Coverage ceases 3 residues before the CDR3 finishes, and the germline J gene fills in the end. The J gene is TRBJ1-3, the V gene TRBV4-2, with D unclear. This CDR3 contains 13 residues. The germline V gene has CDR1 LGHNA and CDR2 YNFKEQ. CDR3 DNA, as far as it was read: TGCGCCAGCAGCCAAGTCATTGGAAACACC. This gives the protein CASSQVIGNT. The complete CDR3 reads CASSQVIGNTIYF.

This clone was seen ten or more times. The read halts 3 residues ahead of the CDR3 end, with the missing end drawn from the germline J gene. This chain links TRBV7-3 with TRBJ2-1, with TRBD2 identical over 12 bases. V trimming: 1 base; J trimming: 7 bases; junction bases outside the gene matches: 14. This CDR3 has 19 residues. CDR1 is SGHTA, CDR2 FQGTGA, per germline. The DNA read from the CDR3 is TGTGCCAGCAGCTTAATTGGCAGGGCGCTAGCGGGAGGGACGAATGAG. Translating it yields CASSLIGRALAGGTNE. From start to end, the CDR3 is CASSLIGRALAGGTNEQFF.

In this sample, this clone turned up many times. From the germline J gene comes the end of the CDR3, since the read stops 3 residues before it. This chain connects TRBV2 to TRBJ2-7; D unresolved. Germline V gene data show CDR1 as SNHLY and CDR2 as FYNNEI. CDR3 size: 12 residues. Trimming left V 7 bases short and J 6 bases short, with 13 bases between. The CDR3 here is CASTVGASEQYF. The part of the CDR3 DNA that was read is TGTGCCAGCACCGTCGGTGCGTCCGAG. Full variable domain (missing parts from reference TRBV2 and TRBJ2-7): EPEVTQTPSHQVTQMGQEVILRCVPISNHLYFYWYRQILGQKVEFLVSFYNNEISEKSEIFDDQFSVERPDGSNFTLKIRSTKLEDSAMYFCASTVGASEQYFGPGTRLTVT.

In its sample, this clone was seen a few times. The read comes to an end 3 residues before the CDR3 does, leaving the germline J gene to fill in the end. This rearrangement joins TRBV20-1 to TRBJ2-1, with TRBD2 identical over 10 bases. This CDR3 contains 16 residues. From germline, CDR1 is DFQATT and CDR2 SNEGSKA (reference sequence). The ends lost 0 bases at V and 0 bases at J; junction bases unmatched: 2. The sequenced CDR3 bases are TGCAGTGCTAGAGATCTAGCGGGGGTCTCCTACAATGAG. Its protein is CSARDLAGVSYNE. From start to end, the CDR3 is CSARDLAGVSYNEQFF.

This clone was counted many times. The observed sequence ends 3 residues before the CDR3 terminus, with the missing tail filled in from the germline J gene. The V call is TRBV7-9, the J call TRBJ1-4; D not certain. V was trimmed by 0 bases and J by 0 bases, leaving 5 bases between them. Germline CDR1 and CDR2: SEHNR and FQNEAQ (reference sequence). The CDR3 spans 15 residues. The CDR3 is CASSLASATNEKLFF. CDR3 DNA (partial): TGTGCCAGCAGCTTAGCGTCTGCAACTAATGAAAAA. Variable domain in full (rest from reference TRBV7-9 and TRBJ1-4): DTGVSQNPRHKITKRGQNVTFRCDPISEHNRLYWYRQTLGQGPEFLTYFQNEAQLEKSRLLSDRFSAERPKGSFSTLEIQRTEQGDSAMYLCASSLASATNEKLFFGSGTQLSVL.

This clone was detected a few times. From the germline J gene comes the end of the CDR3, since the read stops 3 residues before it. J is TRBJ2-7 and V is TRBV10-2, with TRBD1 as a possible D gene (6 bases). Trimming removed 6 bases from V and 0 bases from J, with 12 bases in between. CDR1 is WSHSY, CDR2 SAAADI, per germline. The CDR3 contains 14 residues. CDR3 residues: CASRRQDSSYEQYF. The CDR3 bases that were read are TGCGCCAGCAGAAGACAGGACAGCTCCTACGAG.

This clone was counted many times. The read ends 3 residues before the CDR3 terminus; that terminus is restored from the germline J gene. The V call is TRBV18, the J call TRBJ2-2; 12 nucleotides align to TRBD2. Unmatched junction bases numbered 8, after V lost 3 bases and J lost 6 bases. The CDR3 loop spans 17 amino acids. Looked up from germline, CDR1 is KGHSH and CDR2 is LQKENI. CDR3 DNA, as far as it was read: TGTGCCAGCTCACCTAAACTAGCGGGAGGTCTAGCCGGGGAG. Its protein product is CASSPKLAGGLAGE. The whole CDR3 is CASSPKLAGGLAGELFF. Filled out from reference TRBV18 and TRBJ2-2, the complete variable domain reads NAGVMQNPRHLVRRRGQEARLRCSPMKGHSHVYWYRQLPEEGLKFMVYLQKENIIDESGMPKERFSAEFPKEGPSILRIQQVVRGDSAAYFCASSPKLAGGLAGELFFGEGSRLTVL.

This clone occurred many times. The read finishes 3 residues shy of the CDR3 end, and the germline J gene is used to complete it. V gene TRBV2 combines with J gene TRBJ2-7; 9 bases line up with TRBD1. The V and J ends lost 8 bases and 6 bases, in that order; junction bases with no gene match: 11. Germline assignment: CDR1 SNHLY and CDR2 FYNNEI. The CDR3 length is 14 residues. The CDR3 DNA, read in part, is TGTGCCAGCGGAGAGTCGAACAGGGGGCTCGAG. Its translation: CASGESNRGLE. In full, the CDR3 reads CASGESNRGLEQYF.